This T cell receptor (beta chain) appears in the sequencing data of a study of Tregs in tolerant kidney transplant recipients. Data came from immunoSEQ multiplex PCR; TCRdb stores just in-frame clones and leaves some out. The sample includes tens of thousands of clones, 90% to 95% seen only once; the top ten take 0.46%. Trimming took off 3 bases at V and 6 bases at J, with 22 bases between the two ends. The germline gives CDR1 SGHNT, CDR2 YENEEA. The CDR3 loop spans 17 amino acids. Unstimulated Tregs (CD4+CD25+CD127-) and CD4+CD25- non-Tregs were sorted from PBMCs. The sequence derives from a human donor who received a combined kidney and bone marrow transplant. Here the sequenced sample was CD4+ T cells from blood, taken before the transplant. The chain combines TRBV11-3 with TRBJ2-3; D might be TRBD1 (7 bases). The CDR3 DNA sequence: TGTGCCAGCAGCTTGGGCGACATACCACAGGGGAGGGATACGCAGTATTTT. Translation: CASSLGDIPQGRDTQYF.